The 9 T cell receptor beta chains presented below share a single source sample, sequenced in a study of blood T cell repertoires in COVID-19 (dated by TCRdb to between 2020 and 2021). Libraries were made using the immunoSEQ multiplex PCR assay. TCRdb obtained this table from immuneACCESS and retained in-frame rearrangements with V and J assigned. These tables miss some clones; where compared with another copy, unresolved V genes account for less than half of the shortfall, and the remainder is unexplained. Present in this sample are some 220,000 clones, 84% of which were seen just once. Together, the top ten hold 9.7% of the sample. The specimen was peripheral blood. These TCRs come from a man aged 45-60 years with active or convalescent COVID-19.

CDR3 amino acids: CASSRTGTGNTIYF. CDR3 nucleotides: TGTGCCAGCTCACGGACAGGGACTGGAAACACCATATATTTT. The chain has TRBV18 and TRBJ1-3; 8 nucleotides match TRBD1. After removal of 4 bases from V and 2 bases from J, the junction contained 1 base not matched to a gene. Per germline, CDR1 KGHSH and CDR2 LQKENI. This CDR3 has 14 amino acids.

The chain recombines TRBV19 with TRBJ1-5, with 12 bases fitting TRBD1. Germline CDR1 LNHDA, CDR2 SQIVND (reference sequence). After removal of 5 bases from V and 6 bases from J, the junction contained 5 bases not matched to a gene. This CDR3 contains 15 residues. The CDR3 nucleotides read TGTGCCAGTAGTGCGTGGGACAGGGGGCTTCAGCCCCAGCATTTT. Amino acid sequence: CASSAWDRGLQPQHF.

The chain uses TRBV18 and TRBJ1-1, with no clear D. The CDR3 contains 13 residues. Per the germline V gene, CDR1 is KGHSH and CDR2 is LQKENI. Deletions cut 3 bases from V and 1 base from J, with 6 bases between. Written as DNA, the CDR3 is TGTGCCAGCTCACCCGCGTGGAACACTGAAGCTTTCTTT. Its translation: CASSPAWNTEAFF.

CDR3 in DNA: TGTGCCAGCAGCTTAACAATAGCGGGAGGGTCCAATGAGCAGTTCTTC. This codes for CASSLTIAGGSNEQFF. This chain links TRBV7-9 with TRBJ2-1, with 11 bases fitting TRBD2. The junction had 6 bases not matched to a gene; V was cut back by 2 bases and J by 6 bases. CDR3 length: 16 residues. Germline CDR1 and CDR2: SEHNR and FQNEAQ (reference sequence).

V and J are TRBV28 and TRBJ1-6, with 8 bases fitting TRBD1. Germline lookup yields CDR1 MDHEN and CDR2 SYDVKM. The CDR3 runs 17 residues. The trim removed 8 bases at V and 0 bases at J, leaving 9 bases unmatched. CDR3 amino acids: CASLGQGISSYNSPLHF. CDR3 nucleotide sequence: TGTGCCAGCCTTGGACAGGGTATAAGCTCCTATAATTCACCCCTCCACTTT.

The chain uses TRBV7-8 and TRBJ1-5, with D possibly TRBD1 on 6 matching bases. With 5 bases removed from V and 2 bases from J, the gap between germline ends came to 16 bases. This CDR3 region has 16 residues. The V gene's germline CDR1 is SGHVS and CDR2 FQNEAQ. The CDR3 DNA sequence: TGTGCCAGCAGCCCAGAATTCCGGACAGGCAATCAGCCCCAGCATTTT. Protein: CASSPEFRTGNQPQHF.

V gene TRBV5-1 combines with J gene TRBJ1-1, with 7 bases that match TRBD1. The CDR3 totals 15 residues. The trim removed 4 bases at V and 5 bases at J, leaving 11 bases unmatched. Germline lookup yields CDR1 SGHRS and CDR2 YFSETQ. The CDR3 coding sequence is TGCGCCAGCAGCGTGACAGGGCGCGGGTCTACTGAAGCTTTCTTT. Translation gives CASSVTGRGSTEAFF.

The chain uses TRBV24-1 and TRBJ2-2, with D uncertain. The CDR3 loop spans 16 amino acids. Trimming removed 2 bases from V and 10 bases from J, with 19 bases in between. Germline V CDR1 and CDR2: KGHDR, SFDVKD. The chain's CDR3 is CATSDSWAPGLPELFF. CDR3 bases: TGTGCCACCAGTGATTCATGGGCCCCAGGTTTGCCGGAGCTGTTTTTT.

This clone was observed a handful of times. The chain couples TRBV10-1 to TRBJ2-7, with TRBD1 matching over 10 bases. Looked up from germline, CDR1 is WNHNN and CDR2 is SYGVQD (reference sequence). V trimming: 7 bases; J trimming: 0 bases; junction bases outside the gene matches: 9. CDR3 size: 16 residues. CDR3 bases: TGCGCCAGCACCTTGAAGGACAGGGGGTGCTCCTACGAGCAGTACTTC. Protein: CASTLKDRGCSYEQYF.